The clone carrying this T cell receptor beta chain was seen just once. The protocol was immunoSEQ multiplex PCR, while the TCRdb copy is restricted to in-frame clones and leaves out a portion. Here the sample spans 450,000 or so clones, roughly 89% being singletons. This CDR3 spans 16 amino acids. CDR1 is SGHAT, CDR2 FQNNGV, per germline. The V gene lost 0 bases and the J gene lost 9 bases, with 21 bases spanning the gap. Followed over time, Seattle patients had been enrolled while infection was active. This sample is drawn from a study of blood T cell repertoires in COVID-19. As for the study in general: Samples came from the United States, Italy and Spain, spanning acute and convalescent COVID-19.

The V and J genes are TRBV11-2 and TRBJ2-7; maybe TRBD2 (6 bases). This TCR derives from a man aged 18-30 years with COVID-19, enrolled during active disease. Input material: peripheral blood. The CDR3 here is CASSLDLGLASTMQYF. DNA of the CDR3: TGTGCCAGCAGCTTAGATTTAGGCCTAGCGAGTACGATGCAGTACTTC.